The clone carrying this T cell receptor beta chain has at least ten counts. Its antigen is not identified. There are 13 residues in the CDR3. Germline CDR1 LGHNT, CDR2 FRNRAP. Trimming removed 6 bases at V and 4 bases at J, with 11 bases between. The record originates from a study of T cells after yellow fever vaccination. By 5'RACE template switching, TCR cDNA was produced, with a universal primer site and UMIs added in the process. MiXCR was run by TCRdb on the 5' RACE reads, yielding one entry per CDR3 protein. The table has about 330,000 distinct CDR3 sequences, around 7% seen once. Study results and limitations: Weaker in magnitude, the secondary response showed a faster peak on day 5 versus 15.

This sequence joins TRBV12-5 and TRBJ2-3, with TRBD1 as a possible D gene (6 bases). Sequencing was performed on PBMCs, taken approximately 47 days after the first yellow fever vaccination. The sequence derives from a man aged 18 to 35 who received the YFV17D yellow fever vaccine. The CDR3 sequence: CASGTDRSDTQYF. In DNA, the CDR3 is TGTGCTAGTGGCACTGACAGGTCAGATACGCAGTATTTT.